This entry describes one T cell receptor (beta chain). At least ten counts were recorded for this clonotype. There is no known antigen for this receptor. The record has no base qualities; no much larger clone is one base away. Amplification of TCR beta CDR3 regions was carried out from RNA transcripts. For the first round of RT-PCR on the TCR CDR3, the HTBI primer set was used together with the Qiagen OneStep RT-PCR kit. The libraries were constructed in a second round of multiplex PCR and then size-selected and purified. Sequencing of the libraries was done on an Illumina HiSeq2000 using paired-end 100 bp reads. In the authors' own workflow: Raw data were processed with SOAPnuke, discarding reads with adapters, uncalled bases, mean Phred below 15, or no exact constant-primer or identifier match. High-quality paired reads were merged with COPE v1.2.5, and unique nucleotide sequences were defined as clonotypes. MiTCR v1.1 was used to align clonotypes to the IMGT TRBV, TRBD and TRBJ reference segments. The analysis included only V-J combinations with a frequency above 0.0001, which together covered around 99% of the repertoires. A TCS score was defined as the ratio of F50 (clonal expansion) to E x V (chaos), with BLOSUM62-based TCRdist applied between CDR3 peptides within each V-J. Welch's t-statistics and random forest reduced just over 500 V-J features to roughly 13, which were used in a naive Bayes classifier (R e1071). The public reads were reprocessed in TCRdb via fastp at Q25 and MiXCR, keeping in-frame beta chains. Each CDR3 protein appears once, grouped with its most common genes and DNA. TCRdb, not the authors, supplied the V and J calls. Within this sample are under 400,000 distinct CDR3 sequences, with 15% to 20% of them counted one time only. The ten largest account for 15% of the sample.

This sample was included in a study of T cells in Graves' hyperthyroidism and ophthalmopathy (dated by TCRdb to between 2017 and 2020). Notes on the research overall: Peripheral blood samples were taken at the time of initial diagnosis, prior to any treatment. Thyroid tissue and blood T-cell repertoires from about six Graves' hyperthyroidism patients were also compared in the study. The paper describes TCR Vbeta CDR3 sequencing of 135 peripheral blood samples, made up of 43 ophthalmopathy patients, around 78 hyperthyroidism patients and 17 progressor patients. For training and testing, the 100 or so patients in the discovery cohort were randomly divided in a 7:3 ratio. Whether ophthalmopathy could be predicted prospectively was tested in an independent validation cohort made up of 18 to 20 hyperthyroidism patients plus 17 patients who later progressed to ophthalmopathy. After sampling, hyperthyroidism patients received methimazole starting at 30 mg daily, and ophthalmopathy patients received high-dose intravenous methylprednisolone. To identify TCR V-J signatures that set the groups apart, the researchers used a discovery cohort of about a hundred patients, made up of 43 with Graves' ophthalmopathy and 57 with stable Graves' hyperthyroidism.

From the cysteine through the phenylalanine, the CDR3 covers 12 amino acids. CDR3 DNA only is kept here, 36 bases in frame from base 1. V loses 7 bases of germline sequence and J loses 2 bases, and the interval between the two ends is 9 bases. The paper as a whole reports these results and caveats: Sample size was not statistically predetermined, and investigators were not blinded to group allocation. During validation, the model predicted progression to ophthalmopathy a median of approximately 6.5 months ahead of onset, with approximately 71% sensitivity and 72.22% specificity. Most expanded thyroid clonotypes (frequency above 0.001) were also detected in blood, a finding suggesting that blood repertoires may reflect thyroid immune responses. Ophthalmopathy was separated from stable hyperthyroidism by a 13 V-J signature model, with 87.88% sensitivity and approximately 81% specificity obtained in cross-validation and 80%/75% obtained in testing.

Ophthalmopathy patients had moderately to severely active disease, with a Clinical Activity Score of 3 or more, a NOSPECS grade of 4 or more, and a disease duration of less than 3 months. Patients with uncontrolled infections, other autoimmune diseases, pregnancy or lactation were excluded. Diagnoses relied on clinical symptoms, serum thyroxine and TRAb, thyroid ultrasound and orbital computed tomography. PBMCs were separated from over 9 ml of fresh peripheral blood using Ficoll-Paque density gradient centrifugation. Total RNA was extracted with Trizol reagent, and quality was checked on an Agilent 2100 Bioanalyzer.

This sequence originates from a woman between 40 and 55 years old with Graves' ophthalmopathy. The specimen sequenced was blood. The chain is assembled from TRBV6-7 and TRBJ2-7, with TRBD2 perhaps the D gene, on 6 matching bases. TRBV6-7 is marked as an open reading frame, function uncertain. The DNA sequence reads TGTGCCAGCATCGGGAGTGCCTACGAGCAGTACTTC. This translates into CASIGSAYEQYF.